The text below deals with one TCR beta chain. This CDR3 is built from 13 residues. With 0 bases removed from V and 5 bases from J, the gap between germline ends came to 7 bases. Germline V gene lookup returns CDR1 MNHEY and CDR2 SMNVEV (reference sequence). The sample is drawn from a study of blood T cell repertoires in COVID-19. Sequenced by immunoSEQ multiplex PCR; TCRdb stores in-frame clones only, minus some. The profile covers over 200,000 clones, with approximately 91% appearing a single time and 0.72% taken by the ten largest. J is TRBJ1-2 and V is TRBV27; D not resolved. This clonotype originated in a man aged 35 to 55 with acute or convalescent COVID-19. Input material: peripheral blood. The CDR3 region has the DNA TGTGCCAGCAGTTTATCGAGTGGTTATGGCTACACCTTC. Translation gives CASSLSSGYGYTF.